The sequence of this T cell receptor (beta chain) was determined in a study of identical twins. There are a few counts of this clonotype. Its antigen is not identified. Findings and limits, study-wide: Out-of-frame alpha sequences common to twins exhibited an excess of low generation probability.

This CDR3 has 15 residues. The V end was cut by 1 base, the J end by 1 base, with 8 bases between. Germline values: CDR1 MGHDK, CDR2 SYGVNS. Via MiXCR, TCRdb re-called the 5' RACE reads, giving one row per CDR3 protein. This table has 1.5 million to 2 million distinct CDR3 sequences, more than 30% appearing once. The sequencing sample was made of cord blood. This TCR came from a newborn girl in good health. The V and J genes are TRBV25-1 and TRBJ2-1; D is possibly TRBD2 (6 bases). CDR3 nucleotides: TGTGCCAGCAGTGAATGGAGGGGATCCTACAATGAGCAGTTCTTC. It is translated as CASSEWRGSYNEQFF.